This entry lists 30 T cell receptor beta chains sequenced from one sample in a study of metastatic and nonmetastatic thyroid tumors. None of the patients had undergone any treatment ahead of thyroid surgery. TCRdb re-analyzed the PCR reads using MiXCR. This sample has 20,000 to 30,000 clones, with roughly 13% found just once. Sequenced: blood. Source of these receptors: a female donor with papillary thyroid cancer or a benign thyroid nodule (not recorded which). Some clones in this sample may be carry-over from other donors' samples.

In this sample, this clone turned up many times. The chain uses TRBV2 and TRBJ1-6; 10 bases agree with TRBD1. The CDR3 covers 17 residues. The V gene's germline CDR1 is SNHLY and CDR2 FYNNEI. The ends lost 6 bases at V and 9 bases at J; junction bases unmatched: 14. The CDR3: CASSSRPGQGFASPLHF. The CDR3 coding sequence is TGTGCCAGCAGCTCAAGGCCGGGACAGGGGTTCGCTTCACCCCTCCACTTT.

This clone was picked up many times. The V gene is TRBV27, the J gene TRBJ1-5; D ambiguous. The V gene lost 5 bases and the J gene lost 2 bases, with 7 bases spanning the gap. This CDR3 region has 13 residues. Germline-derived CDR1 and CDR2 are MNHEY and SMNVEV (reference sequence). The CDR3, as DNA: TGTGCCAGCAGTCACTCGGGCAATCAGCCCCAGCATTTT. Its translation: CASSHSGNQPQHF.

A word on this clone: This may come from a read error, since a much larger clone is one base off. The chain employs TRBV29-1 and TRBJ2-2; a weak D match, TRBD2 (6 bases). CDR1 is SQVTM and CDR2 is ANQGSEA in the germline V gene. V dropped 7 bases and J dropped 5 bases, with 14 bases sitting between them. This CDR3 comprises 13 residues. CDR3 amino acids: CSARGRGTGELFF. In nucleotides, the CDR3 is TGCAGCGCTCGGGGACGGGGGACCGGGGAGCTGTTTTTT.

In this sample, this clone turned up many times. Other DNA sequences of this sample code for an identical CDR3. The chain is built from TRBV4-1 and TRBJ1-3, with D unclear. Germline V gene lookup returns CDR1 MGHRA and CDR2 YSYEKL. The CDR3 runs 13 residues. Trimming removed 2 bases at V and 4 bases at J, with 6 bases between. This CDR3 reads CASSQTRGNTIYF. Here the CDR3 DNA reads TGCGCCAGCAGCCAAACTAGAGGAAACACCATATATTTT.

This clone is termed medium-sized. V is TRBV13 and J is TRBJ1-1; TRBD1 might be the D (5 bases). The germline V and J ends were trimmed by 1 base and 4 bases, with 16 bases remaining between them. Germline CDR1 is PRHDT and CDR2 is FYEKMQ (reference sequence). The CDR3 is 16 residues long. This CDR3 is CASSLEFLGVGTEAFF. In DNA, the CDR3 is TGTGCCAGCAGCTTAGAGTTCTTAGGGGTCGGCACTGAAGCTTTCTTT.

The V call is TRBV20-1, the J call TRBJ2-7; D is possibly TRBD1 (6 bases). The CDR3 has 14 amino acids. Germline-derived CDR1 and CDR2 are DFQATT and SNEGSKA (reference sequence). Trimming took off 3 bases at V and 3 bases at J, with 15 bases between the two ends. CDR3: CSASRRDKGYEQYF. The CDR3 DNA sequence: TGCAGTGCTAGCCGCCGGGACAAGGGCTACGAGCAGTACTTC.

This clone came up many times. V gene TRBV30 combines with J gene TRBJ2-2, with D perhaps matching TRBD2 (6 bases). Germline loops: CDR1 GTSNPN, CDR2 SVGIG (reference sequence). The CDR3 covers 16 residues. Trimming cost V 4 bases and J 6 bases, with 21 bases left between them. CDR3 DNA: TGTGCCTGGAACCCCCCCGGTCGGGAGCTTTCCGGGGAGCTGTTTTTT. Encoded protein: CAWNPPGRELSGELFF.

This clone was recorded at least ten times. The CDR3 reads CAISESQGTGEQFF. As DNA, the CDR3 is TGTGCCATCAGTGAAAGTCAAGGGACTGGTGAGCAGTTCTTC. The chain combines TRBV10-3 with TRBJ2-1; D may be TRBD2 (6 bases). Trimming stripped 3 bases from V and 9 bases from J, with 15 bases between. Per germline, CDR1 ENHRY and CDR2 SYGVKD. CDR3 length equals 14 residues.

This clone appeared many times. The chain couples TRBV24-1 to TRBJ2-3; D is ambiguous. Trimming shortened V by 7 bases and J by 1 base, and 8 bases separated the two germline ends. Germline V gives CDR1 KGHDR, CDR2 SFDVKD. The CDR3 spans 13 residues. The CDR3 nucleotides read TGTGCCACCAGCCGCTCCGGCACAGATACGCAGTATTTT. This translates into CATSRSGTDTQYF.

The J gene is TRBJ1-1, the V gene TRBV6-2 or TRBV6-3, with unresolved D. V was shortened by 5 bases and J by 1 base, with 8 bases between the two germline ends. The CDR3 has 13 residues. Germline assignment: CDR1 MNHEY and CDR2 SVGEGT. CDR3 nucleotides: TGTGCCAGCAGTCAAAGGGAGAACACTGAAGCTTTCTTT. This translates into CASSQRENTEAFF.

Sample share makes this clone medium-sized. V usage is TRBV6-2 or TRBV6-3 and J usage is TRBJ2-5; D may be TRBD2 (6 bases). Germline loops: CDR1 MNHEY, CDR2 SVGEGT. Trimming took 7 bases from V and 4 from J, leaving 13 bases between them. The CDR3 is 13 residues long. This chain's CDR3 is CASTHLGGETQYF. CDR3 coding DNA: TGTGCCAGCACCCATCTGGGGGGAGAGACCCAGTACTTC.

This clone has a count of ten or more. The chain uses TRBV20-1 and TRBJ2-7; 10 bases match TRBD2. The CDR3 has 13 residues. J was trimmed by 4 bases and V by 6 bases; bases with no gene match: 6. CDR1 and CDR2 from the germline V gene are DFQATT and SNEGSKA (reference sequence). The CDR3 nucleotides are TGCAGTGCCGTCCTAGCGGGAGTTTACGAGCAGTACTTC. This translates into CSAVLAGVYEQYF.

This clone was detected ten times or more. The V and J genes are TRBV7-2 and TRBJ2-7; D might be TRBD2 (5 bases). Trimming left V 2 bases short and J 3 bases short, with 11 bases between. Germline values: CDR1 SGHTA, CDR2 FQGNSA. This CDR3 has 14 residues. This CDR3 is CASSLTRDYYEQYF. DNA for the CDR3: TGTGCCAGCAGCTTAACCAGAGACTACTACGAGCAGTACTTC.

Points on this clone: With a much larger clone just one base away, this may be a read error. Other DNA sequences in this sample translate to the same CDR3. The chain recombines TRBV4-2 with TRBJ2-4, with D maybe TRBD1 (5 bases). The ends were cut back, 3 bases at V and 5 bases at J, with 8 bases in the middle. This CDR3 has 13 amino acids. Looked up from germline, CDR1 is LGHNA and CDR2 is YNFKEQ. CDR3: CASSQARENIQYF. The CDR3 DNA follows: TGTGCCAGCAGCCAGGCCAGGGAAAACATTCAGTACTTC.

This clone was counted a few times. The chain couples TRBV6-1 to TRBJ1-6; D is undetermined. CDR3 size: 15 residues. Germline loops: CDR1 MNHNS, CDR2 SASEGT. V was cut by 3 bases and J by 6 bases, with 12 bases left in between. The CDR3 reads CASSESVVGNSPLHF. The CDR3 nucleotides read TGTGCCAGCAGTGAGTCTGTAGTGGGTAATTCACCCCTCCACTTT.

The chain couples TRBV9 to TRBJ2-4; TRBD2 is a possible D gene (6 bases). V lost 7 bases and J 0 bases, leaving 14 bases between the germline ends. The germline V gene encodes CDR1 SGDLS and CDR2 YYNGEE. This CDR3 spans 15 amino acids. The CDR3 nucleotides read TGTGCCAGCGGAGGAGCGGGTCTAGCCAAAAACATTCAGTACTTC. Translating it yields CASGGAGLAKNIQYF.

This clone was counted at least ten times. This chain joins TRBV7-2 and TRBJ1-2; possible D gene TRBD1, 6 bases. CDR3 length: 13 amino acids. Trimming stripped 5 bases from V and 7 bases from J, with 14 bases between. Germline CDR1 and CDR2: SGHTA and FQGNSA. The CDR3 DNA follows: TGTGCCAGCAGCACACAGGGAGTGGGTGGCTACACCTTC. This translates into CASSTQGVGGYTF.

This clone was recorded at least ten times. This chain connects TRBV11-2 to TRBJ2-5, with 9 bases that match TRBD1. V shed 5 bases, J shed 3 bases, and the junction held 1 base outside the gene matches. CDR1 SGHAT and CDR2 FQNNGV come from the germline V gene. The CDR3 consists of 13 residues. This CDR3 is CASSRDREETQYF. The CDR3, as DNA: TGTGCCAGCAGCCGGGACAGGGAAGAGACCCAGTACTTC.

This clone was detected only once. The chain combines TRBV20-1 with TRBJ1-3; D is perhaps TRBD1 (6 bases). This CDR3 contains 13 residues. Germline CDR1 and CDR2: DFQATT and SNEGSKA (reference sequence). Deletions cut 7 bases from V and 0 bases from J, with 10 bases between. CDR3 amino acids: CSVPGVSGNTIYF. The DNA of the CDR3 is TGCAGTGTTCCAGGGGTCTCTGGAAACACCATATATTTT.

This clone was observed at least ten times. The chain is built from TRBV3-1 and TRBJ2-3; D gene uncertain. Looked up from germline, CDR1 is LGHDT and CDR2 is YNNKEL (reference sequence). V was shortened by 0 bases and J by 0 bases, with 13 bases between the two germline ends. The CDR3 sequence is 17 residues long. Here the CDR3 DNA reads TGTGCCAGCAGCCAAGAGTTTATAGAATCTAGCACAGATACGCAGTATTTT. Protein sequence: CASSQEFIESSTDTQYF.

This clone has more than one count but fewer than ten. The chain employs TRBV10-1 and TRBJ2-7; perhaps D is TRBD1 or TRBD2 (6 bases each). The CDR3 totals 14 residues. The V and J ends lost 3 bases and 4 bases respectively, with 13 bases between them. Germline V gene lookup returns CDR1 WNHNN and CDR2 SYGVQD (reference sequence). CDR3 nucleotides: TGCGCCAGCAGTGAAGGGGGGAACGGGTACGAGCAGTACTTC. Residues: CASSEGGNGYEQYF.

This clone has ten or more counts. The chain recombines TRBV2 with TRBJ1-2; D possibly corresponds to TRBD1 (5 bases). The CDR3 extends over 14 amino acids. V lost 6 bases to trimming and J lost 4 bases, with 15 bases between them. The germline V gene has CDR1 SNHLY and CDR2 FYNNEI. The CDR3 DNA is TGTGCCAGCAGCCCAGGGACCACTGGCTATGGCTACACCTTC. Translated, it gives CASSPGTTGYGYTF.

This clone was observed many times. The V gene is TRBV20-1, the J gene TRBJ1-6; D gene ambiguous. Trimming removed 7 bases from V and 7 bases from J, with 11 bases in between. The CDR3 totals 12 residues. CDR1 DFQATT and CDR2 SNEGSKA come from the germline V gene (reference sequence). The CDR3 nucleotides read TGCAGTGTTCCGACAAACAATTCACCCCTCCACTTT. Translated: CSVPTNNSPLHF.

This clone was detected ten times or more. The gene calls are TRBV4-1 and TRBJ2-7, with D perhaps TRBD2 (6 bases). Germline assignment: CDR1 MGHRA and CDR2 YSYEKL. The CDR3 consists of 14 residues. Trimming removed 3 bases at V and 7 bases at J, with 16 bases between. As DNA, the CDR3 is TGCGCCAGCAGCCACGGGGGACCAACGGGGGAGCAGTACTTC. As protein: CASSHGGPTGEQYF.

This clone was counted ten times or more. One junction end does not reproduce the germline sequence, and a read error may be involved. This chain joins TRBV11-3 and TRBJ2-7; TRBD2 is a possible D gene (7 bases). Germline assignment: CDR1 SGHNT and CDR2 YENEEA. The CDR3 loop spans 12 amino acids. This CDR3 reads CASSPDGGRGRF. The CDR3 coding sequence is TGTGCCAGCAGCCCCGACGGGGGGCGGGGCAGGTTC.

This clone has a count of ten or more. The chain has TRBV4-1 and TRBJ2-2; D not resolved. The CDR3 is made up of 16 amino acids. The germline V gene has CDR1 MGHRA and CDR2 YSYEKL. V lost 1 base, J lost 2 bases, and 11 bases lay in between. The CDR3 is CASSQGSSLNTGELFF. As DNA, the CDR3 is TGCGCCAGCAGCCAAGGGTCTAGTCTAAACACCGGGGAGCTGTTTTTT.

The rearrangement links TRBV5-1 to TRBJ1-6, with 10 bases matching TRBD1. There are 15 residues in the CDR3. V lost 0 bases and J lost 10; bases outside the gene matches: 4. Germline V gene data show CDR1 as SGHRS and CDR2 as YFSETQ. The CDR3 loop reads CASSLGGTGESPLHF. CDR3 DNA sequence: TGCGCCAGCAGCTTGGGAGGGACAGGGGAATCACCCCTCCACTTT.

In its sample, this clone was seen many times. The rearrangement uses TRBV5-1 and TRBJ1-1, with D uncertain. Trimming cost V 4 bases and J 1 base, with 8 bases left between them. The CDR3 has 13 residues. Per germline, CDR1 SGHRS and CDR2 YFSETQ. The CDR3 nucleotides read TGCGCCAGCAGCCTGGGCCGGAACACTGAAGCTTTCTTT. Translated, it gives CASSLGRNTEAFF.

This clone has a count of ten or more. The CDR3 sequence: CASSLRVGGFQETQYF. As DNA, the CDR3 is TGTGCCAGCAGCTTACGCGTAGGGGGGTTCCAAGAGACCCAGTACTTC. J is TRBJ2-5 and V is TRBV13, with D tentatively TRBD1 or TRBD2 (6 bases each). V lost 2 bases to trimming and J lost 1 base, with 14 bases between them. The CDR3 loop spans 16 amino acids. Germline loops: CDR1 PRHDT, CDR2 FYEKMQ (reference sequence).

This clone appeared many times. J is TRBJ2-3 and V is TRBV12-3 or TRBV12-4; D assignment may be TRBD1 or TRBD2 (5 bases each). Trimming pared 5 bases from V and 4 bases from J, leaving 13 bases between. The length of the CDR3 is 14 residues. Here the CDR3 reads CASSRGVGPDTQYF. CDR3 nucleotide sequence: TGTGCCAGCAGTCGAGGGGTAGGGCCAGATACGCAGTATTTT.